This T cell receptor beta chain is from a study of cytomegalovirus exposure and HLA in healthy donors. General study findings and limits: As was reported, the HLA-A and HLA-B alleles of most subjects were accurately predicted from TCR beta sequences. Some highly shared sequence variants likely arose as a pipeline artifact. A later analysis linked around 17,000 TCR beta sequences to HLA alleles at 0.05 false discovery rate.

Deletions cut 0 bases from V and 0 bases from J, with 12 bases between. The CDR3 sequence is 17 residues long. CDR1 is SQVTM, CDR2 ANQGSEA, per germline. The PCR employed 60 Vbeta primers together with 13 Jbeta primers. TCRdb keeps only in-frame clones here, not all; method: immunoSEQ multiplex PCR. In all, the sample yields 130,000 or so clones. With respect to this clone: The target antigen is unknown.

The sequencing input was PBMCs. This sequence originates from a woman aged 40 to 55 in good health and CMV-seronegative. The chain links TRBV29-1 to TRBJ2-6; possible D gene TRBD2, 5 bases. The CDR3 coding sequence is TGCAGCGTTGAAGAAGGACTGACTCACTCTGGGGCCAACGTCCTGACTTTC. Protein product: CSVEEGLTHSGANVLTF.